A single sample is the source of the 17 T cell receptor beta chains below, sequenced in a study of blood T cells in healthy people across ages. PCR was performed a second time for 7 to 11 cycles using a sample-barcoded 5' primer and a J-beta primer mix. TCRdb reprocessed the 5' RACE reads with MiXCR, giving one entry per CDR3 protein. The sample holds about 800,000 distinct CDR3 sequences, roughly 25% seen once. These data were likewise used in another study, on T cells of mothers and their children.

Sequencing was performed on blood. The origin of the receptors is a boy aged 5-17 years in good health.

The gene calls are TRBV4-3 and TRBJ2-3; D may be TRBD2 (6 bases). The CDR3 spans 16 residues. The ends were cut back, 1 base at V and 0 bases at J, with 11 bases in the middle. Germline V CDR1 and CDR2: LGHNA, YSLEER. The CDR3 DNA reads TGCGCCAGCAGCCAAGTCCGCCTAGCGAGCACAGATACGCAGTATTTT. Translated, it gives CASSQVRLASTDTQYF.

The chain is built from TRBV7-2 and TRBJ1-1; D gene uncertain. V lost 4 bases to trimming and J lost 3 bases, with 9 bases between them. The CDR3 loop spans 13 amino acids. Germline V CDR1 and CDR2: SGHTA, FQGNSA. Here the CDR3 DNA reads TGTGCCAGCAGCTCCACTCTAGACACTGAAGCTTTCTTT. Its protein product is CASSSTLDTEAFF.

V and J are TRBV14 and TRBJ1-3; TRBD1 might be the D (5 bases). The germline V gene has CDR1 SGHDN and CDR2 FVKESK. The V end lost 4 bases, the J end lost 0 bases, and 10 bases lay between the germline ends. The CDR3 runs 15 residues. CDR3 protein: CASSRTRGSGNTIYF. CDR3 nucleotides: TGTGCCAGCAGCCGAACAAGGGGCTCTGGAAACACCATATATTTT.

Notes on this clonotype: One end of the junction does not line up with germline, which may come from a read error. As DNA, the CDR3 is TGTGCCAGCGCGACGACCGGGACTAGGGTGCAAGAGGCCCAGTACTTC. Amino acid sequence: CASATTGTRVQEAQYF. This chain joins TRBV6-1 and TRBJ2-5, with 8 bases lining up with TRBD2. The CDR3 totals 16 residues. The V gene's germline CDR1 is MNHNS and CDR2 SASEGT.

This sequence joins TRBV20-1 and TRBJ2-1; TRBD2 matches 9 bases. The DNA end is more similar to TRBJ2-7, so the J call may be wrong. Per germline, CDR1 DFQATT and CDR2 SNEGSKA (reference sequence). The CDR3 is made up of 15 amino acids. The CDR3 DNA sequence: TGCAGTGCTACCAATAGCGGGAGCTTTGCGTACGAGCAGTACTTC. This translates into CSATNSGSFAYEQYF.

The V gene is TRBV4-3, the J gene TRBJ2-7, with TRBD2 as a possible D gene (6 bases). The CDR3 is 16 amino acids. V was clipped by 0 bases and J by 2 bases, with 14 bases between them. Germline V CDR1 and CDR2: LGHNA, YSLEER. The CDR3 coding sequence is TGCGCCAGCAGCCAAGATACCGGGGGAGCCCCCTACGAGCAGTACTTC. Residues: CASSQDTGGAPYEQYF.

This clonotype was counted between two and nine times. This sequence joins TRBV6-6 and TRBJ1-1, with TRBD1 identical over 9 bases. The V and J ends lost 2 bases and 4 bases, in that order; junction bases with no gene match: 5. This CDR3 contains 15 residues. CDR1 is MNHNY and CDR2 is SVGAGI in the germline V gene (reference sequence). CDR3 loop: CASSYPMDRGTEAFF. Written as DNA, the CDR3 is TGTGCCAGCAGTTACCCTATGGACAGGGGCACTGAAGCTTTCTTT.

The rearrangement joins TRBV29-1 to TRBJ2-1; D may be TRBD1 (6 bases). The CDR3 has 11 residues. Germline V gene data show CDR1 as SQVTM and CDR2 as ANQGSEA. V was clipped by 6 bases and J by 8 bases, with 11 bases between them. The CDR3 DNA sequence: TGCAGCGTGGAACAGGGTTATGAGCAGTTCTTC. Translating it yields CSVEQGYEQFF.

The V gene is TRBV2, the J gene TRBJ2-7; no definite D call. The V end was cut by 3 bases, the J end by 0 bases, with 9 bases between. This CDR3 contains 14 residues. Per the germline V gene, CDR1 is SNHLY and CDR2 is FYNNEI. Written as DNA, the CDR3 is TGTGCCAGCAGTGAGTCTCAGCGCTCCTACGAGCAGTACTTC. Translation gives CASSESQRSYEQYF.

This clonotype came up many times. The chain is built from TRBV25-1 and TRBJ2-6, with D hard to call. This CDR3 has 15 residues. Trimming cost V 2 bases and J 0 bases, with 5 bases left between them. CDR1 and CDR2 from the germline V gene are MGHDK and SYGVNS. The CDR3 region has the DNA TGTGCCAGCAGTGAACATTCCTCTGGGGCCAACGTCCTGACTTTC. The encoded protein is CASSEHSSGANVLTF.

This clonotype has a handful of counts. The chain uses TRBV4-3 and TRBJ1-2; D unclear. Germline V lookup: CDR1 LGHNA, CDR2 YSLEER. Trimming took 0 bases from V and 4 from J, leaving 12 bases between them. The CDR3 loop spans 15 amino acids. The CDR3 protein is CASSQDMVASYGYTF. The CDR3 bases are TGCGCCAGCAGCCAAGATATGGTGGCAAGCTATGGCTACACCTTC.

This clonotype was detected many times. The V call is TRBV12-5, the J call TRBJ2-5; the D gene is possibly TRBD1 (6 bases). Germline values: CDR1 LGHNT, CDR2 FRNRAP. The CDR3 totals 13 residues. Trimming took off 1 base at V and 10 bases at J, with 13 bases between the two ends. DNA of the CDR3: TGTGCTAGTGGTTTGGGAGGGGGAACCAACCAGTACTTC. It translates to CASGLGGGTNQYF.

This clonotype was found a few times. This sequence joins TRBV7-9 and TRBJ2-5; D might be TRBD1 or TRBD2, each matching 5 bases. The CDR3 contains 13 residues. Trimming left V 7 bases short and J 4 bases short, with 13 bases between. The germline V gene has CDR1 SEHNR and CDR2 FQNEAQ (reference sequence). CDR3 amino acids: CASTEDMSETQYF. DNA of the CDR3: TGTGCCAGCACGGAGGACATGTCAGAGACCCAGTACTTC.

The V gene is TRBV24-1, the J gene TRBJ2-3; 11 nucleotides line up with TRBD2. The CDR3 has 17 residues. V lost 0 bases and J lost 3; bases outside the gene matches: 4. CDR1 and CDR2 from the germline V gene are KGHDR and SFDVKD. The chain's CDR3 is CATSDLPTSGGTDTQYF. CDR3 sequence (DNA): TGTGCCACCAGTGATTTGCCAACTAGCGGGGGAACAGATACGCAGTATTTT.

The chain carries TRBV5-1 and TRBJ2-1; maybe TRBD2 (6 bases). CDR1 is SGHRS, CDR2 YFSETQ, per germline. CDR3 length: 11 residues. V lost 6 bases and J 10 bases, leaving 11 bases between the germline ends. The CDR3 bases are TGCGCCAGCACCATTGGGGGGGAGCAGTTCTTC. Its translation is CASTIGGEQFF.

This CDR3 reads CASSYREAGKNIQYF. The DNA for the CDR3 is TGTGCCAGCAGTTACCGGGAGGCTGGCAAAAACATTCAGTACTTC. The V call is TRBV6-2 or TRBV6-3, the J call TRBJ2-4, with TRBD2 matching over 7 bases. The ends lost 2 bases at V and 3 bases at J; junction bases unmatched: 4. From germline, CDR1 is MNHEY and CDR2 SVGEGT. The CDR3 runs 15 residues.

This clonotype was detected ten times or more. CDR3 sequence reads: CASSSGLAGETQYF. As DNA, the CDR3 is TGTGCCAGCAGCTCGGGACTAGCGGGAGAGACCCAGTACTTC. The chain employs TRBV7-3 and TRBJ2-5; 12 bases map to TRBD2. CDR1 SGHTA and CDR2 FQGTGA come from the germline V gene. The junction had 1 base not matched to a gene; V was cut back by 4 bases and J by 4 bases. This CDR3 region has 14 residues.